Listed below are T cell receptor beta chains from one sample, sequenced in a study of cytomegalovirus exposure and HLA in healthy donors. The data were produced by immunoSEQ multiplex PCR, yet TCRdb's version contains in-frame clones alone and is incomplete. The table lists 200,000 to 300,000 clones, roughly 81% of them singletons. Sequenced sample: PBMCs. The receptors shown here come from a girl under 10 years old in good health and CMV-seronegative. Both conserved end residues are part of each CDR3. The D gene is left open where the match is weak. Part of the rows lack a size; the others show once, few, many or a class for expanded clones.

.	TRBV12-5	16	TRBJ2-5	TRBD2	CASGLGGLAGQETQYF	TGTGCTAGTGGTTTGGGAGGACTAGCGGGACAAGAGACCCAGTACTTC
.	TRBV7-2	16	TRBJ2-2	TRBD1	CASSLQGALNTGELFF	TGTGCCAGCAGCTTACAGGGGGCGTTAAACACCGGGGAGCTGTTTTTT
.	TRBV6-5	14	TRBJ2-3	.	CASSYGLAPDTQYF	TGTGCCAGCAGTTATGGGTTAGCGCCAGATACGCAGTATTTT
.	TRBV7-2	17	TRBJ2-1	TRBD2	CASSRWGLGTRDNEQFF	TGTGCCAGCAGCCGTTGGGGCCTCGGGACTAGAGACAATGAGCAGTTCTTC
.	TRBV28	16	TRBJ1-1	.	CASSPSRLISNTEAFF	TGTGCCAGCAGTCCATCAAGACTGATATCGAACACTGAAGCTTTCTTT
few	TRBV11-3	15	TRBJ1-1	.	CASSLGAGGGTEAFF	TGTGCCAGCAGCTTAGGAGCGGGGGGTGGTACTGAAGCTTTCTTT
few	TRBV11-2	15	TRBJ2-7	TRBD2	CASSSRTSGGYEQYF	TGTGCCAGCAGCTCACGGACTAGCGGGGGGTACGAGCAGTACTTC
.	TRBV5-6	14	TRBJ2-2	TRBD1	CASSWTGNTGELFF	TGTGCCAGCAGCTGGACAGGGAACACCGGGGAGCTGTTTTTT
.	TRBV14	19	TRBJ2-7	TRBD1	CASSQDEDYSDREVYEQYF	TGTGCCAGCAGCCAAGATGAAGACTACTCTGACAGGGAAGTTTACGAGCAGTACTTC
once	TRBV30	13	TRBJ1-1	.	CAWSAQFGTEAFF	TGTGCCTGGAGCGCCCAGTTTGGCACTGAAGCTTTCTTT
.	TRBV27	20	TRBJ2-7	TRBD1	CASSSRRMTGGARNPYEQYF	TGTGCCAGCAGTTCCCGTAGAATGACAGGGGGCGCGAGAAATCCCTACGAGCAGTACTTC
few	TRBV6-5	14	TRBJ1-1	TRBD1	CASSPGQGHAEAFF	TGTGCCAGCAGCCCGGGACAGGGGCATGCTGAAGCTTTCTTT
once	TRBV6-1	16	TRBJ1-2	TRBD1	CASSERGQEYNYGYTF	TGTGCCAGCAGTGAAAGGGGACAGGAATATAACTATGGCTACACCTTC
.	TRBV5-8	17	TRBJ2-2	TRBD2	CASSFGVLAGATGELFF	TGTGCCAGCAGTTTCGGGGTACTAGCGGGAGCAACCGGGGAGCTGTTTTTT
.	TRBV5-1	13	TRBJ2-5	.	CASSLGGGETQYF	TGCGCCAGCAGCTTGGGAGGTGGGGAGACCCAGTACTTC
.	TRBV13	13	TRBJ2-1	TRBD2	CASSVPGLATQFF	TGTGCCAGCAGCGTCCCGGGACTAGCGACTCAGTTCTTC
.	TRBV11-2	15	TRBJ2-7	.	CASSFSISGFYEQYF	TGTGCCAGCAGCTTTTCAATTAGCGGATTTTACGAGCAGTACTTC
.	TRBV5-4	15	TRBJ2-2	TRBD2	CASSLFSGSTGELFF	TGTGCCAGCAGCTTGTTTAGCGGGAGCACCGGGGAGCTGTTTTTT
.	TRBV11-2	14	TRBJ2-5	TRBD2	CASSRLAGEGTQYF	TGTGCCAGCAGCCGCCTAGCGGGAGAGGGGACCCAGTACTTC
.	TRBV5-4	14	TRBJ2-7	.	CASSLELLFLEQYF	TGTGCCAGCAGCTTGGAACTGCTCTTCCTCGAGCAGTACTTC
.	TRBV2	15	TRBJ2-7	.	CASSEARQSAYEQYF	TGTGCCAGCAGTGAAGCCCGTCAGTCCGCCTACGAGCAGTACTTC
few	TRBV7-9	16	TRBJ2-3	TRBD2	CASSYSGRSPTDTQYF	TGTGCCAGCAGCTATAGCGGGAGATCCCCGACAGATACGCAGTATTTT
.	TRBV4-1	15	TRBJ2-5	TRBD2	CASSYGLAGQETQYF	TGCGCCAGCAGCTACGGACTAGCGGGGCAAGAGACCCAGTACTTC
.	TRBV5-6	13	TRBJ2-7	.	CASSLAQGYEQYF	TGTGCCAGCAGCTTGGCACAGGGCTACGAGCAGTACTTC
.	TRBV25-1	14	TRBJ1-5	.	CASSPGFESQPQHF	TGTGCCAGCAGTCCCGGTTTTGAGAGCCAGCCCCAGCATTTT
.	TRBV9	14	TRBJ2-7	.	CASSVGMAGYEQYF	TGTGCCAGCAGCGTAGGAATGGCGGGGTACGAGCAGTACTTC
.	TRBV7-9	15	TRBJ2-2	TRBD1	CASSKGQANTGELFF	TGTGCCAGCAGCAAGGGACAGGCGAACACCGGGGAGCTGTTTTTT
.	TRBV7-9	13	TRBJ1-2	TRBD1	CASSPGQGYGYTF	TGTGCCAGCAGCCCGGGACAGGGCTATGGCTACACCTTC
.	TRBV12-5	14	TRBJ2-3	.	CASGLVARTDTQYF	TGTGCTAGTGGTTTGGTAGCGAGAACAGATACGCAGTATTTT
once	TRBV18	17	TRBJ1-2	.	CASSPQTPTGKYYGYTF	TGTGCCAGCTCACCCCAAACCCCCACGGGGAAATACTATGGCTACACCTTC
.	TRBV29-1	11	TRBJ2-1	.	CSVGLDNEQFF	TGCAGCGTTGGACTGGACAATGAGCAGTTCTTC
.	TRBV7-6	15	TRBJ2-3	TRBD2	CASSRGGSGADTQYF	TGTGCCAGCAGCAGGGGCGGGAGCGGGGCAGATACGCAGTATTTT
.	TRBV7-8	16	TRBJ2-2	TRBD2	CASSISGGVNTGELFF	TGTGCCAGCAGCATTAGCGGGGGGGTTAACACCGGGGAGCTGTTTTTT
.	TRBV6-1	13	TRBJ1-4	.	CASSELSFEKLFF	TGTGCCAGCAGTGAATTGAGTTTTGAAAAACTGTTTTTT